Listed below are T cell receptor beta chains from one sample, sequenced in a study of cytomegalovirus exposure and HLA in healthy donors. Assay: immunoSEQ multiplex PCR; the TCRdb copy retains only in-frame clones and omits some. The sample has 100,000 to 150,000 clones; 80% to 90% are singletons. Sequencing was performed on PBMCs. The receptor set was obtained from a woman aged 18 to 35 in good health and CMV-seronegative. CDR3s include the opening cysteine and the closing phenylalanine or tryptophan. Each record gives: V gene, D gene, CDR3 length, J gene, clone size, CDR3 protein, CDR3 DNA. A D gene is named only where the DNA matches it firmly. Size values are once, few and many counts, or a class for expanded clones, and some rows have none.

>TRBV10-1|NA|14|TRBJ2-7|once
CASSDELGPYEQYF
TGCGCCAGCAGTGACGAACTGGGCCCTTACGAGCAGTACTTC
>TRBV5-4|TRBD2|14|TRBJ2-2|NA
CASSLAGVPGELFF
TGTGCCAGCAGCCTAGCGGGGGTTCCCGGGGAGCTGTTTTTT
>TRBV5-1|NA|12|TRBJ1-2|NA
CASSRGADGYTF
TGCGCCAGCAGCCGGGGAGCGGATGGCTACACCTTC
>TRBV14|NA|14|TRBJ2-7|NA
CASSQVGTSYEQYF
TGTGCCAGCAGCCAAGTGGGCACCTCCTACGAGCAGTACTTC
>TRBV5-6|TRBD2|14|TRBJ2-1|NA
CASSFLAEDNEQFF
TGTGCCAGCAGCTTCCTAGCGGAAGACAATGAGCAGTTCTTC
>TRBV6-5|NA|14|TRBJ1-6|NA
CASSYLAGSSPLHF
TGTGCCAGCAGTTACCTTGCGGGGAGTTCACCCCTCCACTTT
>TRBV13|NA|12|TRBJ2-1|NA
CASSFSGNEQFF
TGTGCCAGCAGCTTCTCAGGGAATGAGCAGTTCTTC
>TRBV5-4|NA|13|TRBJ2-5|NA
CASSHSTGTPQYF
TGTGCCAGCAGCCATAGCACCGGGACTCCCCAGTACTTC
>TRBV27|NA|13|TRBJ2-1|NA
CASTAEGHVEEFF
TGTGCCAGCACCGCGGAGGGGCACGTAGAGGAGTTCTTC
>TRBV30|TRBD2|19|TRBJ2-1|once
CAWSGYILAGVSSYNEQFF
TGTGCCTGGAGTGGATACATACTAGCGGGGGTCTCCTCCTACAATGAGCAGTTCTTC
>TRBV19|TRBD2|16|TRBJ2-7|NA
CASSGTSGSLSYEQYF
TGTGCCAGTAGTGGGACTAGCGGTTCCCTCAGCTACGAGCAGTACTTC
>TRBV7-8|TRBD2|15|TRBJ2-1|NA
CASSPGLAIFMEQFF
TGTGCCAGCAGTCCTGGACTAGCTATCTTCATGGAGCAGTTCTTC
>TRBV6-5|TRBD1|14|TRBJ1-1|NA
CASSYITGGTEAFF
TGTGCCAGCAGTTACATAACAGGGGGCACTGAAGCTTTCTTT
>TRBV30|NA|15|TRBJ1-6|few
CAWSTPGGSVSPLHF
TGTGCCTGGAGTACACCCGGCGGGTCTGTGTCACCCCTCCACTTT
>TRBV11-3|TRBD2|14|TRBJ2-7|few
CASSLGAGTYEQYF
TGTGCCAGCAGCTTAGGAGCGGGAACCTACGAGCAGTACTTC
>TRBV25-1|TRBD1|13|TRBJ2-7|once
CAQEGGKTYEQYF
TGTGCCCAGGAAGGGGGCAAAACCTACGAGCAGTACTTC
>TRBV5-5|TRBD1|15|TRBJ1-5|once
CASRRTGDYNQPQHF
TGTGCCAGCAGGCGGACAGGGGACTACAATCAGCCCCAGCATTTT
>TRBV9|NA|16|TRBJ1-1|NA
CARRPNRGEPHTEAFF
TGTGCCAGGCGACCCAACCGGGGGGAACCGCACACTGAAGCTTTCTTT
>TRBV6-5|NA|13|TRBJ1-1|NA
CASSYSQNTEAFF
TGTGCCAGCAGTTATAGCCAGAACACTGAAGCTTTCTTT
>TRBV7-8|NA|14|TRBJ2-2|NA
CASSLTGNTGELFF
TGTGCCAGCAGCTTAACTGGGAACACCGGGGAGCTGTTTTTT
>TRBV11-2|NA|15|TRBJ2-7|NA
CASSPITGKRYEQYF
TGTGCCAGCAGCCCCATAACGGGAAAGAGATACGAGCAGTACTTC
>TRBV28|TRBD1|16|TRBJ1-4|NA
CASRGGQGETQRKLFF
TGTGCCAGCAGGGGAGGACAGGGCGAAACTCAGCGAAAACTGTTTTTT
>TRBV11-3|NA|14|TRBJ1-3|NA
CASSSVNSGNTIYF
TGTGCCAGCAGCTCTGTTAACTCTGGAAACACCATATATTTT
>TRBV6-6|NA|12|TRBJ2-3|NA
CASSYEAYTQYF
TGTGCCAGCAGTTACGAAGCTTATACGCAGTATTTT
>TRBV27|TRBD2|18|TRBJ2-5|NA
CASSLSPRLAGGIETQYF
TGTGCCAGCAGTTTATCTCCCCGACTAGCGGGAGGTATAGAGACCCAGTACTTC
>TRBV19|NA|16|TRBJ1-4|NA
CASSTQRGGTREKLFF
TGTGCCAGTAGTACCCAACGGGGGGGGACGCGCGAAAAACTGTTTTTT
>TRBV30|TRBD1|13|TRBJ1-5|few
CAWDTGVFQPQHF
TGTGCCTGGGATACAGGGGTTTTTCAGCCCCAGCATTTT
>TRBV5-1|TRBD2|16|TRBJ2-3|NA
CASSLGSGSITDTQYF
TGCGCCAGCAGCTTGGGTAGCGGGAGTATCACAGATACGCAGTATTTT